The rows below give T cell receptor beta chains drawn from one sample of a study of T cells in Graves' hyperthyroidism and ophthalmopathy. TCRdb reprocessed the multiplex PCR reads via MiXCR and lists one record per CDR3 protein. The data hold about 570,000 distinct CDR3 sequences, with 46% observed a single time. The specimen sequenced was peripheral blood or thyroid tissue (not recorded which). The receptors were gathered from an adult woman with Graves' disease, either hyperthyroidism or ophthalmopathy (not recorded which). The CDR3 runs from the conserved cysteine through the conserved F or W. The D gene is left open where the match is weak. Only part of the rows carry a size: once, few, many, or a class if the clone is expanded.

len	abundance	d_gene	v_gene	j_gene	CDR3aa	CDR3nt
13	many	NA	TRBV7-2	TRBJ2-7	CASSFDYLGEQYF	TGTGCCAGCAGCTTCGACTACCTAGGCGAGCAGTACTTC
12	many	NA	TRBV7-6	TRBJ1-1	CASSSREGEAFF	TGTGCCAGCAGCAGCAGGGAGGGGGAAGCTTTCTTT
13	NA	NA	TRBV20-1	TRBJ1-5	CSASREVNQPQHF	TGCAGTGCGTCCCGGGAGGTTAATCAGCCCCAGCATTTT
17	NA	TRBD2	TRBV19	TRBJ2-7	CASGIDGTSGSRYEQYF	TGTGCCAGTGGTATAGACGGGACTAGTGGGAGTCGCTACGAGCAGTACTTC
17	NA	TRBD2	TRBV7-6	TRBJ2-5	CASSLTLGTSLQETQYF	TGTGCCAGCAGCTTAACGCTCGGGACTAGCCTACAAGAGACCCAGTACTTC
16	few	NA	TRBV20-1	TRBJ2-3	CSAGEVRGSAADTQYF	TGCAGTGCTGGTGAGGTCCGAGGGAGTGCTGCAGATACGCAGTATTTT
13	NA	NA	TRBV7-2	TRBJ1-1	CASSFDRTNEAFF	TGTGCCAGCAGCTTCGACAGGACTAATGAAGCTTTCTTT
14	NA	NA	TRBV7-3	TRBJ2-7	CASSLAVGYYEQYF	TGTGCCAGCAGCTTAGCGGTGGGTTACTACGAGCAGTACTTC
14	once	TRBD1	TRBV15	TRBJ2-5	CATKAGTGQETQYF	TGTGCCACCAAAGCCGGGACAGGTCAAGAGACCCAGTACTTC
14	few	NA	TRBV9	TRBJ2-7	CASSVGVTAYEQYF	TGTGCCAGCAGCGTAGGGGTAACGGCCTACGAGCAGTACTTC
13	NA	NA	TRBV10-2	TRBJ2-5	CASSESTRGAQYF	TGCGCCAGCAGTGAGTCGACACGTGGGGCCCAGTACTTC
15	NA	NA	TRBV15	TRBJ2-6	CATSNRVGGANVLTF	TGTGCCACCAGCAACAGGGTCGGTGGGGCCAACGTCCTGACTTTC
13	many	NA	TRBV7-6	TRBJ1-2	CASSHDLLGGYTF	TGTGCCAGCAGTCACGACCTCCTCGGGGGCTACACCTTC
12	once	NA	TRBV9	TRBJ1-2	CASSVGAAGYTF	TGTGCCAGCAGCGTAGGGGCAGCGGGCTACACCTTC
15	many	NA	TRBV6-5	TRBJ1-5	CASSYAWNSNQPQHF	TGTGCCAGCAGTTACGCTTGGAATAGCAATCAGCCCCAGCATTTT
16	NA	NA	TRBV7-2	TRBJ2-5	CASSIGAPHPEETQYF	TGTGCCAGCAGTATCGGAGCACCCCATCCGGAAGAGACCCAGTACTTC
12	many	NA	TRBV5-5	TRBJ1-1	CASSEGYREAFF	TGTGCCAGCAGTGAGGGGTACCGAGAAGCTTTCTTT
13	NA	NA	TRBV20-1	TRBJ2-5	CSALREYRETQYF	TGCAGTGCTCTGAGGGAGTATAGGGAGACCCAGTACTTC
14	many	TRBD1	TRBV12-3/TRBV12-4	TRBJ2-7	CASSADRVGYEQYF	TGTGCCAGCAGTGCCGACAGGGTCGGCTACGAGCAGTACTTC
13	NA	NA	TRBV20-1	TRBJ2-5	CSAGPGDRETQYF	TGCAGTGCGGGACCGGGGGACCGGGAGACCCAGTACTTC
12	few	NA	TRBV29-1	TRBJ2-7	CSVGPGPHEQYF	TGCAGCGTTGGGCCAGGGCCCCACGAGCAGTACTTC
14	few	TRBD1	TRBV19	TRBJ2-7	CASSTTGAPYEQYF	TGTGCCAGTAGTACTACAGGGGCCCCCTACGAGCAGTACTTC
15	NA	TRBD2	TRBV20-1	TRBJ2-5	CSARFRGGDQETQYF	TGCAGTGCTAGGTTCCGCGGGGGGGATCAAGAGACCCAGTACTTC
15	few	NA	TRBV6-4	TRBJ1-5	CASSDSTGGDQPQHF	TGTGCCAGCAGTGACTCGACGGGGGGCGATCAGCCCCAGCATTTT
13	NA	NA	TRBV7-9	TRBJ1-4	CASRARGNEKLFF	TGTGCCAGCCGTGCGAGGGGTAATGAAAAACTGTTTTTT
13	NA	NA	TRBV11-2	TRBJ1-2	CASSNAGLYGYTF	TGTGCCAGCAGCAACGCGGGACTTTATGGCTACACCTTC
14	NA	TRBD1	TRBV5-1	TRBJ1-3	CASSWDRFGYTIYF	TGCGCCAGCAGCTGGGACAGGTTCGGCTACACCATATATTTT
16	many	NA	TRBV7-2	TRBJ2-2	CASSLLHEANTGELFF	TGTGCCAGCAGCTTACTTCACGAAGCGAACACCGGGGAGCTGTTTTTT
17	NA	TRBD1	TRBV28	TRBJ1-5	CASSPYGTGGYNQPQHF	TGTGCCAGCAGTCCGTACGGGACAGGGGGGTACAATCAGCCCCAGCATTTT
14	few	TRBD1	TRBV7-9	TRBJ2-5	CASSPQGQQETQYF	TGTGCCAGCAGCCCCCAGGGACAGCAAGAGACCCAGTACTTC
15	many	NA	TRBV9	TRBJ2-2	CASSDRPMNTGELFF	TGTGCCAGCAGCGACCGACCCATGAACACCGGGGAGCTGTTTTTT
14	few	NA	TRBV5-1	TRBJ2-6	CASSPQAGANVLTF	TGCGCCAGCAGCCCCCAAGCTGGGGCCAACGTCCTGACTTTC
12	NA	NA	TRBV10-3	TRBJ2-7	CAISESAYEQYF	TGTGCCATCAGTGAGTCTGCCTACGAGCAGTACTTC
15	NA	NA	TRBV10-2	TRBJ2-7	CASSDRGKGFYEQYF	TGCGCCAGCAGTGATCGGGGCAAGGGATTCTACGAGCAGTACTTC
15	NA	TRBD1	TRBV19	TRBJ2-7	CASSPETGTGYEQYF	TGTGCCAGTAGTCCCGAGACCGGGACAGGCTACGAGCAGTACTTC
12	NA	TRBD1	TRBV30	TRBJ2-7	CAWRGTGFEQYF	TGTGCCTGGAGGGGGACAGGGTTCGAGCAGTACTTC
17	NA	NA	TRBV2	TRBJ2-5	CASRPGEGKAFQETQYF	TGTGCCAGTAGACCCGGGGAAGGGAAGGCTTTCCAAGAGACCCAGTACTTC
16	many	TRBD1	TRBV7-8	TRBJ2-5	CASSKVRDRGFETQYF	TGTGCCAGCAGTAAGGTCCGGGACAGGGGTTTCGAGACCCAGTACTTC
14	NA	NA	TRBV29-1	TRBJ2-5	CSVEWTGVEETQYF	TGCAGCGTTGAGTGGACTGGTGTTGAAGAGACCCAGTACTTC
13	many	TRBD2	TRBV20-1	TRBJ2-5	CSARKTSGETQYF	TGCAGTGCTAGAAAGACTAGCGGAGAGACCCAGTACTTC
14	few	NA	TRBV15	TRBJ2-1	CATSGGVVRDEQFF	TGTGCCACCAGCGGGGGAGTAGTACGCGATGAGCAGTTCTTC
15	NA	NA	TRBV10-3	TRBJ2-5	CAISGGTPLLETQYF	TGTGCCATCAGCGGGGGCACACCACTGTTGGAGACCCAGTACTTC
14	few	NA	TRBV6-5	TRBJ2-2	CASSASQGAGELFF	TGTGCCAGCAGTGCCTCACAGGGAGCCGGGGAGCTGTTTTTT
11	NA	NA	TRBV7-9	TRBJ1-1	CASSLGVGAFF	TGTGCCAGCAGCTTGGGAGTGGGAGCTTTCTTT
16	few	NA	TRBV19	TRBJ2-1	CASSSDFSFSYNEQFF	TGTGCCAGTAGTTCGGACTTCTCCTTCTCCTACAATGAGCAGTTCTTC
14	NA	TRBD2	TRBV7-9	TRBJ2-1	CASKRLAGNNEQFF	TGTGCCAGCAAGCGGCTAGCGGGAAACAATGAGCAGTTCTTC
16	NA	TRBD1	TRBV7-8	TRBJ2-2	CASSPQGARGTGELFF	TGTGCCAGCAGCCCACAGGGGGCGCGTGGTACCGGGGAGCTGTTTTTT
13	NA	TRBD1	TRBV15	TRBJ2-7	CATAGTGTGEQYF	TGTGCCACCGCAGGGACAGGGACGGGCGAGCAGTACTTC